The 23 T cell receptor beta chains reported below all come from one sample, sequenced in a study of cytomegalovirus exposure and HLA in healthy donors. The study ran its PCR with 60 Vbeta and 13 Jbeta primers. The method was immunoSEQ multiplex PCR; TCRdb's version includes in-frame clones alone and lacks a portion of them. Here the sample spans about 120,000 clones, 80% being singletons. What was sequenced was PBMCs. The source of these receptors is a man in his fifties or sixties in good health and CMV-seronegative.

This chain joins TRBV4-3 and TRBJ1-1; no clear D. CDR3 size: 14 residues. V lost 0 bases to trimming and J lost 4 bases, with 9 bases between them. Germline V CDR1 and CDR2: LGHNA, YSLEER. DNA of the CDR3: TGCGCCAGCAGCCAAGATGACCCGGGCACTGAAGCTTTCTTT. Protein: CASSQDDPGTEAFF.

This clone has more than one count but fewer than ten. J is TRBJ2-7 and V is TRBV7-9, with TRBD2 identical over 7 bases. The CDR3 contains 14 residues. Germline CDR1 SEHNR, CDR2 FQNEAQ (reference sequence). V was clipped by 2 bases and J by 3 bases; unmatched bases: 4. The CDR3 here is CASSLPGGLYEQYF. The CDR3 DNA reads as TGTGCCAGCAGCTTACCGGGAGGCCTCTACGAGCAGTACTTC.

The chain is built from TRBV6-5 and TRBJ2-1; D is possibly TRBD2 (6 bases). V gave up 6 bases and J gave up 5 bases, with 11 bases separating them. This CDR3 has 13 residues. The germline CDR1 and CDR2 sequences are MNHEY and SVGAGI. As DNA, the CDR3 is TGTGCCAGCAGGGCTAGCGCAGACAATGAGCAGTTCTTC. Translating gives CASRASADNEQFF.

The rearrangement joins TRBV19 to TRBJ2-7; 12 nucleotides match TRBD2. This CDR3 contains 18 residues. V was clipped by 6 bases and J by 5 bases; unmatched bases: 17. CDR1 and CDR2 (germline): LNHDA, SQIVND (reference sequence). CDR3 sequence (DNA): TGTGCCAGTAGATGGACTAGCGGGAATCCCCTAGAGGTCCACGAGCAGTACTTC. Amino acids: CASRWTSGNPLEVHEQYF.

This clone was observed once. CDR3 in amino acids: CAWSPASGLSYNEQFF. CDR3 bases: TGTGCCTGGAGTCCGGCTAGCGGCCTTTCCTACAATGAGCAGTTCTTC. The chain uses TRBV30 and TRBJ2-1, with TRBD2 matching 7 bases. Per germline, CDR1 GTSNPN and CDR2 SVGIG (reference sequence). Losses at the gene ends were 2 bases for V and 1 base for J; bases not matched to a gene: 8. This CDR3 has 16 residues. Complete variable domain (other parts from reference TRBV30 and TRBJ2-1): SQTIHQWPATLVQPVGSPLSLECTVEGTSNPNLYWYRQAAGRGLQLLFYSVGIGQISSEVPQNLSASRPQDRQFILSSKKLLLSDSGFYLCAWSPASGLSYNEQFFGPGTRLTVL.

This clone was seen a single time. The chain carries TRBV11-2 and TRBJ1-2, with 7 bases aligning to TRBD1. The CDR3 runs 13 residues. Per germline, CDR1 SGHAT and CDR2 FQNNGV. Germline trimming cut 5 bases from V and 4 bases from J; bases unmatched to any gene: 4. CDR3 nucleotides: TGTGCCAGCAGCCCGGACAGGCGCTATGGCTACACCTTC. Translating it yields CASSPDRRYGYTF. The whole variable domain, filled in from reference TRBV11-2 and TRBJ1-2, reads EAGVAQSPRYKIIEKRQSVAFWCNPISGHATLYWYQQILGQGPKLLIQFQNNGVVDDSQLPKDRFSAERLKGVDSTLKIQPAKLEDSAVYLCASSPDRRYGYTFGSGTRLTVV.

The chain couples TRBV5-4 to TRBJ1-2; 7 nucleotides align to TRBD1. The V gene end was trimmed by 2 bases and the J gene end by 1 base; junction bases not matched to a gene: 5. This CDR3 region has 15 residues. Per germline, CDR1 SGHNT and CDR2 YYREEE (reference sequence). The CDR3 nucleotides read TGTGCCAGCAGCTTACCAGGGGGTCATAACTATGGCTACACCTTC. Protein: CASSLPGGHNYGYTF.

The chain links TRBV19 to TRBJ1-5; D not resolved. Germline CDR1 is LNHDA and CDR2 is SQIVND (reference sequence). Trimming took off 5 bases at V and 0 bases at J, with 5 bases between the two ends. CDR3 length: 13 amino acids. In DNA, the CDR3 is TGTGCCAGTAGTCACTATAGCAATCAGCCCCAGCATTTT. This sequence encodes CASSHYSNQPQHF.

V usage is TRBV6-5 and J usage is TRBJ1-6, with TRBD1 as a possible D gene (5 bases). The CDR3 loop spans 16 amino acids. Trimming cost V 2 bases and J 7 bases, with 15 bases left between them. Germline V gives CDR1 MNHEY, CDR2 SVGAGI. The CDR3 spells CASSYGWTRGNSPLHF. The CDR3, as DNA: TGTGCCAGCAGTTACGGTTGGACGCGGGGGAATTCACCCCTCCACTTT.

This clone appeared a single time. CDR3 nucleotide sequence: TGTGCCAGTAGAAGAACCGGGACAGGAATTTCTGGGGCCAACGTCCTGACTTTC. Protein sequence: CASRRTGTGISGANVLTF. This chain connects TRBV19 to TRBJ2-6; TRBD1 agrees at 8 bases. J was trimmed by 1 base and V by 6 bases; bases with no gene match: 11. The CDR3 consists of 18 residues. From germline, CDR1 is LNHDA and CDR2 SQIVND (reference sequence).

The chain links TRBV5-4 to TRBJ2-3, with D maybe TRBD2 (5 bases). Per germline, CDR1 SGHNT and CDR2 YYREEE (reference sequence). This CDR3 is 14 amino acids long. Trimming left V 4 bases short and J 1 base short, with 10 bases between. The CDR3 DNA reads TGTGCCAGCAGCCCAGACTACCGCACAGATACGCAGTATTTT. The encoded protein is CASSPDYRTDTQYF.

The rearrangement links TRBV5-6 to TRBJ1-1; 7 bases fit TRBD1. The V segment lost 0 bases and the J segment 0 bases; nucleotides outside the gene matches: 5. The CDR3 consists of 16 residues. Per germline, CDR1 SGHDT and CDR2 YYEEEE. The CDR3 DNA follows: TGTGCCAGCAGCTTGGTCATCGGGACAGTGAACACTGAAGCTTTCTTT. It yields the protein CASSLVIGTVNTEAFF.

The chain couples TRBV7-9 to TRBJ2-7, with D possibly matching TRBD2 (6 bases). The V end was cut by 5 bases, the J end by 3 bases, with 20 bases between. This CDR3 spans 16 amino acids. Germline lookup yields CDR1 SEHNR and CDR2 FQNEAQ (reference sequence). Here the CDR3 reads CASSVSGREVRYEQYF. The CDR3 region has the DNA TGTGCCAGCAGCGTTTCGGGCAGGGAGGTCCGCTACGAGCAGTACTTC.

This sequence joins TRBV18 and TRBJ2-1, with D possibly TRBD2 on 5 matching bases. This CDR3 contains 15 residues. V was cut by 1 base and J by 4 bases, with 11 bases left in between. CDR1 and CDR2 (germline): KGHSH, LQKENI. CDR3 DNA: TGTGCCAGCTCACCACTGGGAGCCGTATACAATGAGCAGTTCTTC. It specifies CASSPLGAVYNEQFF.

V and J are TRBV6-5 and TRBJ2-5, with a tentative D call TRBD2 (5 bases). CDR1 and CDR2 (germline): MNHEY, SVGAGI. The CDR3 extends over 10 amino acids. V gave up 8 bases and J gave up 5 bases, with 6 bases separating them. CDR3 DNA: TGTGCCAGCGGCGGGGAGACCCAGTACTTC. Its translation is CASGGETQYF.

The chain uses TRBV29-1 and TRBJ1-5; D gene uncertain. V lost 5 bases to trimming and J lost 3 bases, with 14 bases between them. The length of the CDR3 is 14 residues. Per germline, CDR1 SQVTM and CDR2 ANQGSEA. CDR3 DNA sequence: TGCAGCGTTTCGACAAGTGCGAACAATCAGCCCCAGCATTTT. Translated: CSVSTSANNQPQHF.

This chain joins TRBV27 and TRBJ1-4; 9 positions match TRBD1. The CDR3 length is 18 residues. The germline V gene has CDR1 MNHEY and CDR2 SMNVEV (reference sequence). V shed 5 bases, J shed 0 bases, and the junction held 10 bases outside the gene matches. CDR3 in DNA: TGTGCCAGCAGTATTGGACAGGGGAAGTTTTCAACTAATGAAAAACTGTTTTTT. Amino acid sequence: CASSIGQGKFSTNEKLFF.

In its sample, this clone was seen a few times. The CDR3 loop reads CASFTPLAQFVEAFF. CDR3 bases: TGTGCCAGCTTTACCCCCCTAGCCCAGTTTGTTGAAGCTTTCTTT. This chain links TRBV28 with TRBJ1-1; unclear D gene. Trimming took off 8 bases at V and 7 bases at J, with 23 bases between the two ends. The CDR3 covers 15 residues. CDR1 is MDHEN and CDR2 is SYDVKM in the germline V gene.

This clone was found a few times. V is TRBV11-2 and J is TRBJ2-2; 7 nucleotides align to TRBD1. Germline CDR1 is SGHAT and CDR2 is FQNNGV. The V gene end was trimmed by 1 base and the J gene end by 5 bases; junction bases not matched to a gene: 7. This CDR3 comprises 16 residues. The DNA of the CDR3 is TGTGCCAGCAGCTTAGGACAGGGTGGTCGAACCGGGGAGCTGTTTTTT. This encodes CASSLGQGGRTGELFF.

This clone was recorded once. The rearrangement joins TRBV7-3 to TRBJ2-7, with 7 bases lining up with TRBD1. V was pared by 5 bases and J by 7 bases, with 11 bases of the junction left unmatched. Germline values: CDR1 SGHTA, CDR2 FQGTGA. The CDR3 sequence is 14 residues long. The DNA for the CDR3 is TGTGCCAGCAGCCCGGACAGGACCAGGGGGGAGCAGTACTTC. It is translated as CASSPDRTRGEQYF.

This clone was counted a few times. This chain connects TRBV6-6 to TRBJ1-5; TRBD1 matches at 8 bases. J was trimmed by 2 bases and V by 10 bases; bases with no gene match: 7. This CDR3 is 14 amino acids long. The germline V gene has CDR1 MNHNY and CDR2 SVGAGI (reference sequence). The chain's CDR3 is CATTGGGRNQPQHF. CDR3 sequence (DNA): TGTGCCACCACAGGGGGAGGACGCAATCAGCCCCAGCATTTT.

The chain couples TRBV28 to TRBJ2-7; 10 nucleotides align to TRBD2. Per the germline V gene, CDR1 is MDHEN and CDR2 is SYDVKM. This CDR3 has 14 residues. The J segment lost 2 bases and the V segment lost 6 bases, leaving 4 bases of the junction unmatched. The chain's CDR3 is CASRASGSPYEQYF. In DNA form, the CDR3 reads TGTGCCAGCAGGGCTAGCGGGAGTCCCTACGAGCAGTACTTC.

This rearrangement joins TRBV7-3 to TRBJ2-7; the D is unclear. Germline V gene sequence: CDR1 SGHTA, CDR2 FQGTGA. CDR3 length: 15 residues. Trimming left V 5 bases short and J 6 bases short, with 20 bases between. This chain's CDR3 is CASSLDSVVSSEQYF. CDR3 coding DNA: TGTGCCAGCAGCCTTGATAGTGTCGTGAGTTCCGAGCAGTACTTC.